The 5 T cell receptor beta chains below all came from one sample that was sequenced in a study of T cells in localized non-small cell lung cancer. Only in-frame clones appear in the TCRdb table, and some are missing; sequencing was by immunoSEQ multiplex PCR. The sample has approximately 28,000 clones; approximately 89% are singletons. The material was peripheral blood, obtained before any cancer treatment. The receptors shown here come from a female donor of 60 years or more with stage I lung adenocarcinoma.

CDR3 DNA: TGTGCCAGCAGCTTAGGGGGGGGCCCCGCCGAAAAACTGTTTTTT. Translation gives CASSLGGGPAEKLFF. J is TRBJ1-4 and V is TRBV7-2; tentative D call: TRBD1 (6 bases). CDR1 and CDR2 (germline): SGHTA, FQGNSA. The CDR3 loop spans 15 amino acids. Trimming pared 1 base from V and 8 bases from J, leaving 14 bases between.

The genes are TRBV5-1 and TRBJ2-2, with 8 nucleotides matching TRBD2. V lost 4 bases to trimming and J lost 5 bases; unmatched junction nucleotides: 10. CDR3 length: 16 amino acids. CDR1 is SGHRS, CDR2 YFSETQ, per germline. CDR3 bases: TGCGCCAGCAGCCTGAGTTGGGCGGGAGGAACCGGGGAGCTGTTTTTT. It yields the protein CASSLSWAGGTGELFF.

The chain links TRBV5-1 to TRBJ2-1, with D tentatively TRBD1 or TRBD2 (5 bases each). V lost 1 base and J lost 4, with 18 bases in between. The V gene's germline CDR1 is SGHRS and CDR2 YFSETQ. The CDR3 contains 17 residues. The CDR3 DNA reads as TGCGCCAGCAGCTTGTGGGGGTTGGCCCAACCTTACAATGAGCAGTTCTTC. It translates to CASSLWGLAQPYNEQFF.

CDR3 DNA: TGTGCCAGCAGCTTTGGTCAGGGGGAGGGACCCCAGCATTTT. This encodes CASSFGQGEGPQHF. This chain joins TRBV7-9 and TRBJ1-5, with TRBD1 matching 7 bases. Germline CDR1 and CDR2: SEHNR and FQNEAQ (reference sequence). The ends lost 3 bases at V and 10 bases at J; junction bases unmatched: 9. The CDR3 length is 14 residues.

The gene calls are TRBV6-5 and TRBJ1-3; D perhaps matches TRBD1 (6 bases). Germline values: CDR1 MNHEY, CDR2 SVGAGI. CDR3 length: 13 residues. With 6 bases removed from V and 4 bases from J, the gap between germline ends came to 10 bases. The CDR3 DNA is TGTGCCAGCAGGCTGACAGGAGGAAACACCATATATTTT. This encodes CASRLTGGNTIYF.